Described below is a single T cell receptor beta chain sequence and its context. Its antigen remains unknown. The J segment lost 8 bases and the V segment lost 5 bases, leaving 11 bases of the junction unmatched. CDR1 is SNHLY and CDR2 is FYNNEI in the germline V gene. There are 15 residues in the CDR3. Before being chosen for sequencing, patients had shown CD8+CD57+ cell expansion by flow cytometry. Acquired aplastic anemia of severe grade affected all patients. This record comes from a study of CD8+CD57+ T cells in acquired aplastic anemia. The study profiled TCR beta VDJ and CDR3 using genomic DNA as template. TCRdb re-analysed the reads in MiXCR, keeping a single row per CDR3 protein. In the table there are about 190,000 distinct CDR3 sequences, 40% to 50% of which are singletons. Study observations and caveats: Both patients and controls carried the same twenty-nine CD8+ CDR3 sequences.

The sequencing sample was made of sorted CD4+, CD8+, or CD8+CD57+ T cells (not recorded which) from PBMCs. This clonotype was obtained from a human donor with aplastic anemia. The chain is built from TRBV2 and TRBJ1-4, with TRBD1 matching over 7 bases. DNA for the CDR3: TGTGCCAGCAGTCAAAGTGACAGGGCCGCCGAAAAACTGTTTTTT. Its protein is CASSQSDRAAEKLFF.